This is a list of T cell receptor beta chains from one sample in a study of blood T cell repertoires in COVID-19. Some clones are missing from TCRdb's copy, which holds only in-frame ones; the method was immunoSEQ multiplex PCR. This table holds hundreds of thousands of clones, just over 85% found once. Sequenced: PBMCs or T cells enriched from blood (not recorded which). The receptors originated from a man aged 40-49 years who had recovered from COVID-19. CDR3s include the opening cysteine and the closing phenylalanine or tryptophan.

>TRBV14|16|TRBJ2-2
CASSPRTAPNTGELFF
>TRBV12-5|13|TRBJ1-5
CASGPGGVQPQHF
>TRBV5-8|14|TRBJ1-2
CASSSGQGAYGYTF
>TRBV7-9|17|TRBJ1-2
CASSPRAWDRGFYGYTF
>TRBV28|15|TRBJ1-2
CASTIGSGTGFGYTF
>TRBV10-2|14|TRBJ2-2
CASLPGGNTGELFF
>TRBV7-6|16|TRBJ2-1
CASSTIRGGALDEQFF
>TRBV7-3|14|TRBJ1-2
CASSLDLGGFGYTF
>TRBV6-2/TRBV6-3|12|TRBJ2-2
CASSENRGELFF
>TRBV5-6|16|TRBJ2-7
CASRSGTSGRSYEQYF
>TRBV30|14|TRBJ1-5
CAWSAGFHYQPQHF
>TRBV28|12|TRBJ1-3
CASRGSGNTIYF
>TRBV23-1|17|TRBJ2-6
CASSHYRGRGGANVLTF
>TRBV6-5|14|TRBJ1-2
CASSTQTGDYGYTF
>TRBV27|15|TRBJ1-2
CASSLSRGSVNGYTF
>TRBV5-1|14|TRBJ1-6
CASSWDRDNSPLHF
>TRBV24-1|11|TRBJ2-3
CATSDEDTQYF
>TRBV3-1/TRBV3-2|15|TRBJ2-5
CASSQDLATRETQYF
>TRBV3-1/TRBV3-2|16|TRBJ1-3
CASSWDRGSSGNTIYF
>TRBV4-1|16|TRBJ1-6
CASSQVRDSYYSPLHF
>TRBV6-5|12|TRBJ1-2
CASSITGSGYTF
>TRBV30|14|TRBJ2-2
CAWTKMRVPGELFF
>TRBV18|15|TRBJ2-5
CASSPPGLDQETQYF
>TRBV5-4|14|TRBJ2-5
CASSYAGVQETQYF
>TRBV3-1/TRBV3-2|15|TRBJ2-5
CASSQDKGAQETQYF
>TRBV4-1|16|TRBJ1-4
CASSHITGQGREKLFF
>TRBV7-9|16|TRBJ2-1
CASSYLDRARGNEQFF
>TRBV19|16|TRBJ1-4
CASSMQDVGGGEKLFF
>TRBV7-8|14|TRBJ2-3
CASSSRDMGKTQYF
>TRBV7-9|14|TRBJ2-7
CASSLGQGAYEQYF
>TRBV5-1|15|TRBJ2-3
CASSLLSGGIDTQYF
>TRBV7-8|16|TRBJ1-5
CASSFEGGVGNQPQHF
>TRBV11-2|18|TRBJ2-2
CASSLDLGQAKNTGELFF
>TRBV18|17|TRBJ1-6
CASSQTGWPALDSPLHF
>TRBV3-1/TRBV3-2|15|TRBJ2-7
CASSQEIYGSYEQYF
>TRBV21-1|17|TRBJ1-1
CASSKRSRGRLRTEAFF
>TRBV18|14|TRBJ2-7
CASSREAGANEQYF
>TRBV19|15|TRBJ2-1
CASSIPAGAYNEQFF
>TRBV5-1|15|TRBJ1-2
CASSLDGAADYGYTF
>TRBV11-3|13|TRBJ1-1
CASSLRLGAEAFF
>TRBV6-5|15|TRBJ2-5
CASSPNRVPLETQYF
>TRBV18|14|TRBJ1-1
CASSPGHENTEAFF
>TRBV4-1|16|TRBJ2-7
CASSRGLAGTTYEQYF
>TRBV5-1|14|TRBJ1-1
CASSRGGENTEAFF
>TRBV5-1|14|TRBJ1-5
CASGTDRVAQPQHF
>TRBV5-1|14|TRBJ2-1
CASSLAGYNNEQFF
>TRBV11-3|12|TRBJ2-7
CASSATGSEQYF
>TRBV29-1|14|TRBJ1-2
CSVELGQSLYGYTF
>TRBV12-3/TRBV12-4|13|TRBJ1-3
CASSFREGNTIYF
>TRBV18|16|TRBJ2-5
CASSPPQGQGQETQYF
>TRBV29-1|15|TRBJ2-5
CSVGPLAGGPETQYF
>TRBV2|15|TRBJ1-2
CASRPGQALSYGYTF
>TRBV3-1/TRBV3-2|18|TRBJ1-3
CASSQRRRDRGSGNTIYF